This T cell receptor beta chain was sequenced during a study of CD8+ T cells in alopecia areata. RNA, once extracted, was reverse transcribed into cDNA for use as the sequencing template. TCRdb's copy holds only in-frame clones and misses some; the assay was immunoSEQ multiplex PCR. The sample records about 140,000 clones, roughly 50% being singletons. General study findings and limits: Greater clonality was observed in lesional scalp samples, especially alopecia totalis/universalis, versus normal scalp.

CDR3 length equals 18 residues. Germline V gene data show CDR1 as SNHLY and CDR2 as FYNNEI. Trimming left V 4 bases short and J 7 bases short, with 26 bases between. Comment on this clone: Its antigen remains unknown.

The TCR comes from a human donor in good health. The sample consisted of CD4+ T cells sorted from blood. The chain employs TRBV2 and TRBJ2-1, with TRBD2 as a possible D gene (6 bases). The CDR3 loop reads CASSVASGGAGGVNEQFF. CDR3 sequence (DNA): TGTGCCAGCAGTGTGGCCAGCGGAGGGGCTGGAGGGGTAAATGAGCAGTTCTTC.